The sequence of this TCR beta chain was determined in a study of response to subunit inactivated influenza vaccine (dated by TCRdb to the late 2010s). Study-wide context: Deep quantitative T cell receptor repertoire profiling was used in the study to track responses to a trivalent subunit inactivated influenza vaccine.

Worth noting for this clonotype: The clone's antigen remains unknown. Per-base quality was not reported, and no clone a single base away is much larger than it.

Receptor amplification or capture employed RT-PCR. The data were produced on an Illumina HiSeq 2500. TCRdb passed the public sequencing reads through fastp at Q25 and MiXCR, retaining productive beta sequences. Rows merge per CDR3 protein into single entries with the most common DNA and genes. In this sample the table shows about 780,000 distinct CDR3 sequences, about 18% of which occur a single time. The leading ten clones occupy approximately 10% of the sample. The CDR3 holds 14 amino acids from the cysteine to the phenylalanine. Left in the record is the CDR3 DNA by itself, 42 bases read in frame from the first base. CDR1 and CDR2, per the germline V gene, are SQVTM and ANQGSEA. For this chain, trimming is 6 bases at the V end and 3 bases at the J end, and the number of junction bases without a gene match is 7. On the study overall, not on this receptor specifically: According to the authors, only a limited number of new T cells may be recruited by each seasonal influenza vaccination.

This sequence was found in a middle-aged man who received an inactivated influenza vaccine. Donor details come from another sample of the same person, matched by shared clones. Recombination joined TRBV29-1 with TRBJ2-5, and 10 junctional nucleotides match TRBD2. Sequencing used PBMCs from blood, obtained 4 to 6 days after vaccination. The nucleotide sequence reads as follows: TGCAGCGTGGGGGGGACTAGCGCAAAAGAGACCCAGTACTTC. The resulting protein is CSVGGTSAKETQYF.